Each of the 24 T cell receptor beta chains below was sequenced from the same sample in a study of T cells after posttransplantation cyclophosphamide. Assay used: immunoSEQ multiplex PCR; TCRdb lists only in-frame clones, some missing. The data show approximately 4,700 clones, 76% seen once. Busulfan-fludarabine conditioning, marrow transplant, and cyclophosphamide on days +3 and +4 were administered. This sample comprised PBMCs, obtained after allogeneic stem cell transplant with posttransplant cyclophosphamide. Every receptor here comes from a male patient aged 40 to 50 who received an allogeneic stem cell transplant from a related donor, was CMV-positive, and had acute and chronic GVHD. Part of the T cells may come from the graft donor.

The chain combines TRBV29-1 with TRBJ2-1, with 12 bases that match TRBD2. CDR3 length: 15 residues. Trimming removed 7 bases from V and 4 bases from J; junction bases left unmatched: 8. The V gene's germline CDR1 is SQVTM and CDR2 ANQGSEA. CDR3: CSAIGLAGRYNEQFF. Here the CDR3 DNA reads TGCAGCGCTATAGGACTAGCGGGACGGTACAATGAGCAGTTCTTC.

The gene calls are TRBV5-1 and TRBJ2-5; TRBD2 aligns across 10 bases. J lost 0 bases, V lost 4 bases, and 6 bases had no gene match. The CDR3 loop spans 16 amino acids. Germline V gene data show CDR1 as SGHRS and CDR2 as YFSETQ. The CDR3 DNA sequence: TGCGCCAGCAGCGGGGGACTAGCGAGGTACCAAGAGACCCAGTACTTC. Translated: CASSGGLARYQETQYF.

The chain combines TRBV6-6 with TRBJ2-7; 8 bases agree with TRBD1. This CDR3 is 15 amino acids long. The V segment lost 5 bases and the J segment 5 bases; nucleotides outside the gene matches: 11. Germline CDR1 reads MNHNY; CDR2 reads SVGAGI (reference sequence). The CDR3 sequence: CASSPPTGDGDEQYF. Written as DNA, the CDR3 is TGTGCCAGCAGTCCCCCGACAGGGGACGGGGACGAGCAGTACTTC.

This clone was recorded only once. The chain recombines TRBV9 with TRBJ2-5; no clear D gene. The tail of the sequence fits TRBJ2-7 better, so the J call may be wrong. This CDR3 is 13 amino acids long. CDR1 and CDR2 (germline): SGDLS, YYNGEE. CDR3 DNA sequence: TGTGCCAGCAGCCCCGAGACTGTGTACGAGCAGTACTTC. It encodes CASSPETVYEQYF.

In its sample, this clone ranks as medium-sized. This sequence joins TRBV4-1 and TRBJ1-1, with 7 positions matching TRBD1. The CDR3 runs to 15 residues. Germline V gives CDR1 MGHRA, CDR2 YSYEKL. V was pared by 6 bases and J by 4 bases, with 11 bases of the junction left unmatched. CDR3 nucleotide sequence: TGCGCCAGCAGGTTGACGACAGGGAGTCCCACTGAAGCTTTCTTT. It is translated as CASRLTTGSPTEAFF.

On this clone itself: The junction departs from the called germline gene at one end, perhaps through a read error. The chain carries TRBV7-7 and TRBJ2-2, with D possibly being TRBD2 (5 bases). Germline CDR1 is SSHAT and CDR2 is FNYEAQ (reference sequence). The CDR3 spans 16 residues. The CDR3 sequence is CASSLGLEPGSGELFF. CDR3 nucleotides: TGTGCTAGCAGCTTAGGTCTGGAACCGGGATCCGGGGAGCTGTTTTTT.

Here the CDR3 reads CASSRTSQSTDTQYF. The CDR3 DNA reads TGTGCCAGCTCACGCACTAGTCAGAGCACAGATACGCAGTATTTT. V is TRBV18 and J is TRBJ2-3; the D gene is possibly TRBD2 (5 bases). The germline V and J ends were trimmed by 4 bases and 0 bases, with 11 bases remaining between them. The CDR3 is 15 amino acids. Germline loops: CDR1 KGHSH, CDR2 LQKENI.

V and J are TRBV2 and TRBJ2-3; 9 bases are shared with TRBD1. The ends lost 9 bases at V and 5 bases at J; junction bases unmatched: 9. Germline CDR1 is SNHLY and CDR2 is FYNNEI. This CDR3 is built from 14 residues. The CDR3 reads CARLRDRERDTQYF. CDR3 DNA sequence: TGTGCCAGGCTACGGGACAGGGAAAGAGATACGCAGTATTTT.

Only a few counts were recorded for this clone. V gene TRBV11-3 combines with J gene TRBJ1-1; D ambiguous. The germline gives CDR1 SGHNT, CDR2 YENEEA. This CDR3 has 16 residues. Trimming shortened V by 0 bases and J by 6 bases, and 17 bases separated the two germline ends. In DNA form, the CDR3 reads TGTGCCAGCAGCTTAGATCGCAGCCGCAGAGGGCCTGAAGCTTTCTTT. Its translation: CASSLDRSRRGPEAFF.

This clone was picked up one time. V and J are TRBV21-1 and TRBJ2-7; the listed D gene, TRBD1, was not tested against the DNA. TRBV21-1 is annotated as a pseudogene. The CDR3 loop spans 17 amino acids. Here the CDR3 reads CASSKALYGGLTYEQYF. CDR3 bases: TGTGCCAGCAGCAAAGCGCTTTATGGGGGCCTTACCTACGAGCAGTACTTC.

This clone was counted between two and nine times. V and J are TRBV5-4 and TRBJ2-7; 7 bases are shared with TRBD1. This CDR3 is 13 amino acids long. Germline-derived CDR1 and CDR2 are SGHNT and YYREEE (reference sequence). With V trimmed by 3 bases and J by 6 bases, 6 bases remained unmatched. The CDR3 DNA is TGTGCCAGCAGCTCGACAGGGAACGGCGAGCAGTACTTC. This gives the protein CASSSTGNGEQYF.

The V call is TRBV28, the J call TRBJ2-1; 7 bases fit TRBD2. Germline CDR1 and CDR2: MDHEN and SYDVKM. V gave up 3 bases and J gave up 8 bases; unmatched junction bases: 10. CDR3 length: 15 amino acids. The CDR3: CASSFDVGEGDEQFF. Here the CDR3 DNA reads TGTGCCAGCAGTTTTGATGTGGGGGAGGGCGATGAGCAGTTCTTC.

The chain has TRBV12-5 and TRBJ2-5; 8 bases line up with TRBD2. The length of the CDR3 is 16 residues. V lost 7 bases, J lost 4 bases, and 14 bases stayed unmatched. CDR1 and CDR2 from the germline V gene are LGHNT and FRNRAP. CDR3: CASVLYGTRVGETQYF. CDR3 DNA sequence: TGTGCTAGTGTCTTATATGGGACTAGGGTTGGAGAGACCCAGTACTTC.

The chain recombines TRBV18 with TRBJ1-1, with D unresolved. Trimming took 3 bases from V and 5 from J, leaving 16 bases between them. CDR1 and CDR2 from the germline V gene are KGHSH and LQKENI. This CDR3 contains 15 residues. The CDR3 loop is CASSPDPAWRTEAFF. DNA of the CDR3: TGTGCCAGCTCACCCGACCCCGCATGGAGGACTGAAGCTTTCTTT.

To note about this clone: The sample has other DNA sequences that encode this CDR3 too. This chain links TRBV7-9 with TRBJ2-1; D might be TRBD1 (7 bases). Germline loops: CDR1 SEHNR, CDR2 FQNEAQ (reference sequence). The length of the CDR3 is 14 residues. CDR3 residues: CAGGRAGGYNEQFF. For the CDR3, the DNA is TGTGCGGGGGGCAGGGCAGGGGGGTACAATGAGCAGTTCTTC.

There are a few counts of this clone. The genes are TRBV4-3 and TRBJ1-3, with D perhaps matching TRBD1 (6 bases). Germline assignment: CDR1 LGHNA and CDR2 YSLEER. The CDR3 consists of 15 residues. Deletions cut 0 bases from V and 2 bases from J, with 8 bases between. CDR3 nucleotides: TGCGCCAGCAGCCAAGAATACAGGGCTGGAAACACCATATATTTT. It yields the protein CASSQEYRAGNTIYF.

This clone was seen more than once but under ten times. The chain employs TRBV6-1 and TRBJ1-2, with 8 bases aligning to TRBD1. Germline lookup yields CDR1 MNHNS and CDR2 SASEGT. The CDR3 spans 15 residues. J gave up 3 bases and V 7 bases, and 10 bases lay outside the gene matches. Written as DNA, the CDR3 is TGTGCCAGCACCGATTCTGCCAGGGGGCACTATGGCTACACCTTC. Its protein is CASTDSARGHYGYTF.

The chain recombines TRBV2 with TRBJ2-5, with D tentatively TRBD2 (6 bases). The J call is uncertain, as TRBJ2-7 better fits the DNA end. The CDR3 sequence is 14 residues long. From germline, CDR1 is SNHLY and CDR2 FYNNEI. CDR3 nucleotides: TGTGCCAGCAGTGATGGCGGGACCTCCTACGAGCAGTACTTC. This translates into CASSDGGTSYEQYF.

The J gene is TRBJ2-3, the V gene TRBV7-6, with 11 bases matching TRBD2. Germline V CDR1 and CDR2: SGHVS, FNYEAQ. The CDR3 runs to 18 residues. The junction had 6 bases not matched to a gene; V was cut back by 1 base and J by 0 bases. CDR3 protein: CASSLGSGGVSSTDTQYF. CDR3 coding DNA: TGTGCCAGCAGCTTAGGTAGCGGGGGGGTCTCTAGCACAGATACGCAGTATTTT.

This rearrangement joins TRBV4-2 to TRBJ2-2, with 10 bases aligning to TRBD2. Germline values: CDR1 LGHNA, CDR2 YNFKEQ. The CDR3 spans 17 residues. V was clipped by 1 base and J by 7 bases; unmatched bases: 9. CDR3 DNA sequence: TGTGCCAGCAGCCAAGGAACTAGCGGGAATGATGGCGGGGAGCTGTTTTTT. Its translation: CASSQGTSGNDGGELFF.

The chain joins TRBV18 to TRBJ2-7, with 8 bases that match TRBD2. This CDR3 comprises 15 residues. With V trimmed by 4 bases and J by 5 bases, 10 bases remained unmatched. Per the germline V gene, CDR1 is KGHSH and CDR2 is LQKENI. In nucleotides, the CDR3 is TGTGCCAGCTCACTCGGGGGGGGTCAGAGGAACGAGCAGTACTTC. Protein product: CASSLGGGQRNEQYF.

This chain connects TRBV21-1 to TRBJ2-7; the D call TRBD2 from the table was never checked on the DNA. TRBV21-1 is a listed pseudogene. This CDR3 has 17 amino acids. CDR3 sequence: CASSPQGTSGRTYEQYF. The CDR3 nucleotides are TGTGCCAGCAGCCCCCAAGGGACTAGCGGGAGAACCTACGAGCAGTACTTC.

CDR3 in DNA: TGTGCCAGCAGTTCCGGAGGCGGGAGCAGTATGTACGAGCAGTACTTC. Its translation: CASSSGGGSSMYEQYF. The chain carries TRBV6-6 and TRBJ2-7; 7 nucleotides line up with TRBD2. This CDR3 has 16 residues. CDR1 is MNHNY, CDR2 SVGAGI, per germline (reference sequence). V trimming: 4 bases; J trimming: 4 bases; junction bases outside the gene matches: 13.

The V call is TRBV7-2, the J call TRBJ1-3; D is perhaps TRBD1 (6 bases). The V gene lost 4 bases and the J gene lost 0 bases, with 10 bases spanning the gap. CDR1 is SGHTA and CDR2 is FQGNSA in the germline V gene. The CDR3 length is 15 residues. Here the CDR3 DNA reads TGTGCCAGCAGCTCTACAGGGAACTCTGGAAACACCATATATTTT. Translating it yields CASSSTGNSGNTIYF.